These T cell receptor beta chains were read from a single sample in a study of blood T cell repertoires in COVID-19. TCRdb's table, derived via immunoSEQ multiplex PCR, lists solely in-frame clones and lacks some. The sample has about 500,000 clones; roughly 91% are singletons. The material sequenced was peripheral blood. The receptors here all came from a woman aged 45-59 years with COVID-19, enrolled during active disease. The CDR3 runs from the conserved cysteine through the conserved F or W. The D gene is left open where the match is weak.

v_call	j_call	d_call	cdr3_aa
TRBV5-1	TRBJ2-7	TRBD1	CASSLGGQGEQYF
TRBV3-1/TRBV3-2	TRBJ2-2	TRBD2	CASSPPPGLDNTGELFF
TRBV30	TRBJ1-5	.	CAWSGGWDQPQHF
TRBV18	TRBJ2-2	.	CASSRQANTGELFF
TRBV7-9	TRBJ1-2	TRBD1	CASSSMPGGSNYGYTF
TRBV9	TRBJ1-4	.	CASSFGRGQRNEKLFF
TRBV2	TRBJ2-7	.	CASSEDHRDEQYF
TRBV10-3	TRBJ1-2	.	CAISESVGRSNYGYTF
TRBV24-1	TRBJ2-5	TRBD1	CATSDGTGVETQYF
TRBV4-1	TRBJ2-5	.	CASSQEDSGRETQYF